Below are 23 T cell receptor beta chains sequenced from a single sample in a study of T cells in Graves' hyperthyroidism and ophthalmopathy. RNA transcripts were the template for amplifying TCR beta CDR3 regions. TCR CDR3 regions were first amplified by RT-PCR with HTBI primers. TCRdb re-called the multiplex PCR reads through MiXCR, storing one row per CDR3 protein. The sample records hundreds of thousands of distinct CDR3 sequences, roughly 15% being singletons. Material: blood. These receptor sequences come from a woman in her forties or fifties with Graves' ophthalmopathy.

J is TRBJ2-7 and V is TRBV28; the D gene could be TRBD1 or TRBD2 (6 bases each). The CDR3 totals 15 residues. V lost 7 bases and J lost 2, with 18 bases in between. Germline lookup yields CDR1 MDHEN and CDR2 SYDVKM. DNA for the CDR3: TGTGCCAGCACCCTTCGGGGGCTAGACACCTACGAGCAGTACTTC. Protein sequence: CASTLRGLDTYEQYF. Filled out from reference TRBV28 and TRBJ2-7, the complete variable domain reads DVKVTQSSRYLVKRTGEKVFLECVQDMDHENMFWYRQDPGLGLRLIYFSYDVKMKEKGDIPEGYSVSREKKERFSLILESASTNQTSMYLCASTLRGLDTYEQYFGPGTRLTVT.

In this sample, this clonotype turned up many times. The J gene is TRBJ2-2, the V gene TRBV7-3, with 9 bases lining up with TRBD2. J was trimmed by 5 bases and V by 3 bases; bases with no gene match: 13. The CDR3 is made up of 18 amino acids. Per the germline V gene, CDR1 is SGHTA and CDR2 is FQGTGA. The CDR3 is CASSFPPRVAGVTGELFF. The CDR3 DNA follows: TGTGCCAGCAGCTTCCCCCCTAGAGTAGCGGGAGTTACCGGGGAGCTGTTTTTT.

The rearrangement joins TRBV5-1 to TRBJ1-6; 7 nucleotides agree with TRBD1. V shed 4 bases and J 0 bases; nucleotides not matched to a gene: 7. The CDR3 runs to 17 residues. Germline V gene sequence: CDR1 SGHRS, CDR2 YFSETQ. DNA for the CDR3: TGCGCCAGCAGCCTCGGACAGGACACCTCCTATAATTCACCCCTCCACTTT. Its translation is CASSLGQDTSYNSPLHF.

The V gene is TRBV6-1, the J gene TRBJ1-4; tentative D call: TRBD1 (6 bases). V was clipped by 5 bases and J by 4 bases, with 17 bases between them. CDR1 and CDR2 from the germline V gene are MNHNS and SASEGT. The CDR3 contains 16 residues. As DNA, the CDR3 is TGTGCCAGCAGTCTCGGGAGGGGGACATATAATGAAAAACTGTTTTTT. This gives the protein CASSLGRGTYNEKLFF.

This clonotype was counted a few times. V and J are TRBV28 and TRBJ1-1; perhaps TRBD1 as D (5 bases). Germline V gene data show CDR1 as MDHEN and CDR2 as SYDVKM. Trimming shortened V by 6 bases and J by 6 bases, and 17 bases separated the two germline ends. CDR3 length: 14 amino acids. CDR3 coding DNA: TGTGCCAGCAGGAGAGGGGATGTGCTCCCTGAAGCTTTCTTT. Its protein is CASRRGDVLPEAFF.

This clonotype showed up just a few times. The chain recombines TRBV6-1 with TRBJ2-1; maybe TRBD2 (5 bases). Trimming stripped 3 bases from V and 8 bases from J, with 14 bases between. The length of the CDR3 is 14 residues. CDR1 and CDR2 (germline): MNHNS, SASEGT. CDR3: CASSDVVREDEQFF. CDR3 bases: TGTGCCAGCAGTGACGTGGTCCGGGAAGATGAGCAGTTCTTC.

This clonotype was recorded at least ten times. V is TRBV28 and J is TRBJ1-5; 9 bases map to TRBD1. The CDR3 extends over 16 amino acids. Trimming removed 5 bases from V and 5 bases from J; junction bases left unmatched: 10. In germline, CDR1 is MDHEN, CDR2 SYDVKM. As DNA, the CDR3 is TGTGCCAGCAGTCCGGAGACAGGGGGTTATCATCAGCCCCAGCATTTT. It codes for CASSPETGGYHQPQHF.

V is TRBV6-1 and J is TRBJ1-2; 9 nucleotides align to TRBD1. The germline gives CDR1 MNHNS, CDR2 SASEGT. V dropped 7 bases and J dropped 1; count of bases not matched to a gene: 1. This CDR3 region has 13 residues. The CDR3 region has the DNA TGTGCCAGCATGGGACAGGGTAACTATGGCTACACCTTC. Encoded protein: CASMGQGNYGYTF.

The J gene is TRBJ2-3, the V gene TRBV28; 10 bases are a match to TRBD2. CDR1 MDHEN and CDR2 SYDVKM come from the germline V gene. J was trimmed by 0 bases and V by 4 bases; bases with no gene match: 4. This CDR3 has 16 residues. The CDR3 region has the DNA TGTGCCAGCAGTTACGGACTAGCGGAGAGCACAGATACGCAGTATTTT. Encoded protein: CASSYGLAESTDTQYF.

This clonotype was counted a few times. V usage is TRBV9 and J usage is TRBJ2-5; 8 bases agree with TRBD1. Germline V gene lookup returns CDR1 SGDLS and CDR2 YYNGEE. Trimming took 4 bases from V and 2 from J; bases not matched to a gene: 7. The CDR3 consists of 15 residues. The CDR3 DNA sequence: TGTGCCAGCAGCATGACAGGGGTTGTACAAGAGACCCAGTACTTC. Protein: CASSMTGVVQETQYF.

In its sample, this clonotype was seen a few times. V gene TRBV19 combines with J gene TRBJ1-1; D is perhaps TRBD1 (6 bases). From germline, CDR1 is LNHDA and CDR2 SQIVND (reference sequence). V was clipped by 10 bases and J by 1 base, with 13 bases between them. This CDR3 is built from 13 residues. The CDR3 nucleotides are TGTGCCACTAACGGACAGCCGAACACTGAAGCTTTCTTT. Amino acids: CATNGQPNTEAFF.

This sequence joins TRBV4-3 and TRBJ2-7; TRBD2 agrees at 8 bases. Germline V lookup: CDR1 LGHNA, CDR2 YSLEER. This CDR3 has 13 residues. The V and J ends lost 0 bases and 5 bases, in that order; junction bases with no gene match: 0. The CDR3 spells CASSQELADEQYF. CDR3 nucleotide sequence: TGCGCCAGCAGCCAAGAACTAGCGGACGAGCAGTACTTC.

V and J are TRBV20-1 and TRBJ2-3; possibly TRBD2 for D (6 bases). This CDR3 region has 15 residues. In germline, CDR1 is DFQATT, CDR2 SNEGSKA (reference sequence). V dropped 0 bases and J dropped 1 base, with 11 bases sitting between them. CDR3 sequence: CSARDFASGTDTQYF. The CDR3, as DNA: TGCAGTGCTAGAGATTTTGCTAGCGGCACAGATACGCAGTATTTT.

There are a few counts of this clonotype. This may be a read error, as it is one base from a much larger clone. Here the CDR3 DNA reads TGTGCCAGCAGTTTACAGGGGCATGGCTACACCTTC. Its translation is CASSLQGHGYTF. This chain uses TRBV12-3 or TRBV12-4 with TRBJ1-2; TRBD1 might be the D (6 bases). Trimming removed 2 bases at V and 6 bases at J, with 7 bases between. The CDR3 is made up of 12 amino acids.

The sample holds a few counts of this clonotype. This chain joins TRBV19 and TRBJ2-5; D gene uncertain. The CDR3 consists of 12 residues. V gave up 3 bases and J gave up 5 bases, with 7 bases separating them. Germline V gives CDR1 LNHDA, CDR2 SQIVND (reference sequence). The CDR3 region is CASSIYGETQYF. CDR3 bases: TGTGCCAGTAGTATTTACGGGGAGACCCAGTACTTC.

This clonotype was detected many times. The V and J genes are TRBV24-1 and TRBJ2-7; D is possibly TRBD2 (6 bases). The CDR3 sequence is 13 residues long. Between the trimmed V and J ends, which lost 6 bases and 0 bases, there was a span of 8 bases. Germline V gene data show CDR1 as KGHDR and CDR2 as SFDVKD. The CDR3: CATSQEGSYEQYF. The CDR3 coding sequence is TGTGCCACCAGTCAGGAGGGCTCCTACGAGCAGTACTTC.

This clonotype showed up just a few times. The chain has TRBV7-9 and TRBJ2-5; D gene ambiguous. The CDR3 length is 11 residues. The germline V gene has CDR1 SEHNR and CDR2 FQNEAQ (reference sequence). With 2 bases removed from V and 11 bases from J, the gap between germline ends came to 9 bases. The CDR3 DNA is TGTGCCAGCAGCTTAATAGGTGGTCAGTACTTC. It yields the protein CASSLIGGQYF.

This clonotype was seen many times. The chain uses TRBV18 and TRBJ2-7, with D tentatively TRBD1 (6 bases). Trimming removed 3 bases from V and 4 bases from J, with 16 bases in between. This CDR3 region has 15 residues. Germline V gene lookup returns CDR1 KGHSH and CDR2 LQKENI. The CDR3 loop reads CASSPQGNNLYEQYF. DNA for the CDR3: TGTGCCAGCTCACCCCAGGGGAACAACTTATACGAGCAGTACTTC. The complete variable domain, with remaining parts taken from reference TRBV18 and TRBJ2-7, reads NAGVMQNPRHLVRRRGQEARLRCSPMKGHSHVYWYRQLPEEGLKFMVYLQKENIIDESGMPKERFSAEFPKEGPSILRIQQVVRGDSAAYFCASSPQGNNLYEQYFGPGTRLTVT.

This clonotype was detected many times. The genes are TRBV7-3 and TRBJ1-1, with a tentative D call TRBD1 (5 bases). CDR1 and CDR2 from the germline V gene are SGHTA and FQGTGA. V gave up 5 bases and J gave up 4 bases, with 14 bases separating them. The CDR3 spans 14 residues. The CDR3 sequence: CASSQTASGTEAFF. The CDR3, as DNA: TGTGCCAGCAGCCAGACAGCCTCGGGCACTGAAGCTTTCTTT.

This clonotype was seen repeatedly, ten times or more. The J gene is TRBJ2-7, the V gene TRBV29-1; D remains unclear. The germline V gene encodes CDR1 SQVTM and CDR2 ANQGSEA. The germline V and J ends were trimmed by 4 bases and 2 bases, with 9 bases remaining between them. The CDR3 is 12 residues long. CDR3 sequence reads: CSVGTSAYEQYF. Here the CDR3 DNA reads TGCAGCGTTGGAACCAGCGCCTACGAGCAGTACTTC.

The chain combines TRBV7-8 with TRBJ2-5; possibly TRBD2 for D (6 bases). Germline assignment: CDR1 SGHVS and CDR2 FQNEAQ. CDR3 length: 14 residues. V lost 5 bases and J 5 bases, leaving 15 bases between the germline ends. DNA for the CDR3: TGTGCCAGCAGCCCGGGACCAGGGAGGGAGACCCAGTACTTC. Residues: CASSPGPGRETQYF.

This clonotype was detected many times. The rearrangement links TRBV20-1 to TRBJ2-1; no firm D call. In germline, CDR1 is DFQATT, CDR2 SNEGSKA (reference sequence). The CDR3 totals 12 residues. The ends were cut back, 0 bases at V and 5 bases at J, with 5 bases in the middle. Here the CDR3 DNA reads TGCAGTGCTAGAGATTGGAACAATGAGCAGTTCTTC. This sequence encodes CSARDWNNEQFF.

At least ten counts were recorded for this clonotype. CDR3 nucleotide sequence: TGCAGTGCTAGGACAGGGGGCACCGGGGAGCTGTTTTTT. Protein: CSARTGGTGELFF. This sequence joins TRBV20-1 and TRBJ2-2, with TRBD1 identical over 9 bases. V gave up 3 bases and J gave up 4 bases; unmatched junction bases: 0. This CDR3 comprises 13 residues. The germline CDR1 and CDR2 sequences are DFQATT and SNEGSKA (reference sequence).